Included here is one T cell receptor beta chain sequence, with context. The target antigen is unknown. The record originates from a study of cytomegalovirus exposure and HLA in healthy donors. Background on the study: Genotyping of roughly 400 donors showed that 80% to 85% belonged to the Caucasian-associated ancestry cluster.

This PCR relied on a set of 60 Vbeta primers and 13 Jbeta primers. Clones were sequenced by immunoSEQ multiplex PCR, and TCRdb holds only the in-frame ones, with some missing. This sample carries about 90,000 clones, around 89% of them seen once, and the ten largest clones take 2.3%. Whole-study results and caveats: Per a later analysis, about 15,000 TCR beta sequences showed association with HLA alleles at 0.05 false discovery rate. In presence/absence analyses, roughly uniform sequencing depth across donors was assumed.

There were likely unrecorded immune exposures, though donors were nominally healthy when sampled. Germline assignment: CDR1 SGHRS and CDR2 YFSETQ. Trimming stripped 0 bases from V and 2 bases from J, with 8 bases between. The CDR3 is 15 amino acids. Sequencing was carried out using PBMCs. The TCR was taken from a man younger than 30 in good health and CMV-seronegative. The rearrangement links TRBV5-1 to TRBJ1-4; D is possibly TRBD1 (5 bases). This CDR3 reads CASSLASGTNEKLFF. CDR3 coding DNA: TGCGCCAGCAGCTTGGCTTCAGGGACTAATGAAAAACTGTTTTTT.